The rows below give T cell receptor beta chains drawn from one sample of a study of cytomegalovirus exposure and HLA in healthy donors. Libraries were prepared by immunoSEQ multiplex PCR; TCRdb keeps only in-frame clonotypes and omits some of them. The sample yields around 150,000 clones, roughly 70% seen once. The material sequenced was PBMCs. The receptors originated from a woman in her forties or fifties in good health and CMV-seropositive. Each CDR3 is given with its conserved first and last residue. D genes are given only for firm matches. Expanded clones are given a class, and other clones once, few, many or no size at all.

D	V	J	size	DNA	CDR3
TRBD1	TRBV2	TRBJ1-1	.	TGTGCCAGCGGTTTACAGGGGGCTTATACTGAAGCTTTCTTT	CASGLQGAYTEAFF
.	TRBV5-1	TRBJ2-7	.	TGCGCCAGCAGCCCAAGTCCCTCAGGGATTGGCTACGAGCAGTACTTC	CASSPSPSGIGYEQYF
.	TRBV7-2	TRBJ1-2	.	TGTGCCAGCAGCTTAGAGGGGACATATTATGGCTACACCTTC	CASSLEGTYYGYTF
.	TRBV19	TRBJ1-2	.	TGTGCCAGTAGTAATCCCGACACATCTAACTATGGCTACACCTTC	CASSNPDTSNYGYTF
TRBD2	TRBV18	TRBJ2-5	.	TGTGCCAGCTCACGGGGACTAGCGATCCTCGGCCAAGAGACCCAGTACTTC	CASSRGLAILGQETQYF
.	TRBV27	TRBJ2-2	.	TGTGCCAGCAGTTTGTATCCCACCGGGGAGCTGTTTTTT	CASSLYPTGELFF
TRBD1	TRBV6-1	TRBJ2-2	few	TGTGCCACAGAGGACAGGCGAGGGACCGGGGAGCTGTTTTTT	CATEDRRGTGELFF
TRBD1	TRBV5-5	TRBJ1-5	.	TGTGCCAGCAGCTTGGAATCTGACAGGGGGAATCAGCCCCAGCATTTT	CASSLESDRGNQPQHF
TRBD1	TRBV6-1	TRBJ1-1	.	TGTGCCAGCAGCAGGGGGCGGGAGAACACTGAAGCTTTCTTT	CASSRGRENTEAFF
.	TRBV7-2	TRBJ1-1	.	TGTGCCAGCAGCTTACCGGACAGATGTGAAGCTTTCTTT	CASSLPDRCEAFF
TRBD1	TRBV6-5	TRBJ2-1	.	TGTGCCAGCAGACACAGGGGCTCCTACAATGAGCAGTTCTTC	CASRHRGSYNEQFF
.	TRBV2	TRBJ2-5	.	TGTGCCAGCAGGCCGCGAGGGGGGGGAGAGACCCAGTACTTC	CASRPRGGGETQYF
.	TRBV18	TRBJ1-2	.	TGTGCCAGCTCACCACCTCTACAGTTCTATGGCTACACCTTC	CASSPPLQFYGYTF
.	TRBV6-1	TRBJ1-2	.	TGTGCCAGCAGTGAAGCGCGGGTGTCTCCGGGCACCTTC	CASSEARVSPGTF
TRBD2	TRBV19	TRBJ2-3	.	TGTGCCAGTAGTTCCCAGGGAGGGGGCACAGATACGCAGTATTTT	CASSSQGGGTDTQYF
.	TRBV5-1	TRBJ2-5	.	TGCGCCAGCAGTCCTCAGGGTCGGGAGACCCAGTACTTC	CASSPQGRETQYF
.	TRBV2	TRBJ1-2	.	TGTGCCAGCAGGAGGGACTCTAACTATGGCTACACCTTC	CASRRDSNYGYTF
.	TRBV2	TRBJ1-5	.	TGTGCCAGCAGTGATCGGGGGAGCTCTCCCCAGCATTTT	CASSDRGSSPQHF
TRBD2	TRBV5-4	TRBJ2-3	.	TGTGCCAGCAGCTTGTCTAGCGGGGGGGGAGATACGCAGTATTTT	CASSLSSGGGDTQYF
.	TRBV7-6	TRBJ2-5	.	TGTGCCAGCAGCTTAAGAGGGGGGGGTGAGACCCAGTACTTC	CASSLRGGGETQYF
.	TRBV30	TRBJ1-5	.	TGTGCCTGGAGTGTACAGGGAGTATATAGCAATCAGCCCCAGCATTTT	CAWSVQGVYSNQPQHF
TRBD1	TRBV6-1	TRBJ2-7	.	TGTGCCAGCGGACAGGGGATATCCTACGAGCAGTACTTC	CASGQGISYEQYF
.	TRBV7-6	TRBJ2-2	.	TGTGCCAGCAGCTTTGGGGGGTCCGCCGGGGAGCTGTTTTTT	CASSFGGSAGELFF
.	TRBV7-6	TRBJ1-1	few	TGTGCCAGCAGCTTATTAACATACACTGAAGCTTTCTTT	CASSLLTYTEAFF
TRBD1	TRBV2	TRBJ1-2	few	TGTGCCAGCAGTGGGGGACAGGGGCACTATGGCTACACCTTC	CASSGGQGHYGYTF
.	TRBV5-1	TRBJ2-5	few	TGCGCCAGCAGCCTTTCTTCCCTCCCTCTGGGCTTCGCGCAGCAGTACTTC	CASSLSSLPLGFAQQYF
.	TRBV5-8	TRBJ1-5	few	TGTGCCAGCAGGCGCACAGGGTCGGCGAGCAATCAGCCCCAGCATTTT	CASRRTGSASNQPQHF
TRBD2	TRBV6-1	TRBJ2-4	.	TGTGCCAGCACGGAGCGGGGGGGCCTCGGAAACATTCAGTACTTC	CASTERGGLGNIQYF
TRBD1	TRBV7-9	TRBJ2-7	.	TGTGCCAGCAGACCCGACAGGGGTGCGCAGTACTTC	CASRPDRGAQYF
.	TRBV2	TRBJ2-7	.	TGTGCCAGCAGTGCGCGGGGTGTGGGATGGGAGCAGTACTTC	CASSARGVGWEQYF
TRBD1	TRBV9	TRBJ1-2	.	TGTGCCAGCAGCCCCACCACAGGGGGCGAAGGCTACACCTTC	CASSPTTGGEGYTF
.	TRBV7-8	TRBJ1-3	.	TGTGCCAGCAGCTCCTCTTCAGTGCCCTCTGGAAACACCATATATTTT	CASSSSSVPSGNTIYF
.	TRBV29-1	TRBJ2-1	.	TGCAGCGTCGGTTGGGAGCAGTTCTTC	CSVGWEQFF
.	TRBV6-5	TRBJ1-1	.	TGTGCCAGCAGTTACTCAGGGGAGGGCACTGAAGCTTTCTTT	CASSYSGEGTEAFF
TRBD1	TRBV5-4	TRBJ2-6	.	TGTGCCAGCAGATCGGGACAGGGCGGTTACGGGGCCAACGTCCTGACTTTC	CASRSGQGGYGANVLTF
.	TRBV5-1	TRBJ2-5	.	TGCGCCAGCAGCTTGGTAGTCAGGGTTGACGAGACCCAGTACTTC	CASSLVVRVDETQYF
TRBD2	TRBV7-9	TRBJ2-5	.	TGTGCCAGCAGCTCTAACCCAGGACTAGCGGAGACCCAGTACTTC	CASSSNPGLAETQYF
.	TRBV1	TRBJ1-5	.	TGCACCAGCAGCCAAGACCCCCCCAGGGGAGGCAATCAGCCCCAGCATTTT	CTSSQDPPRGGNQPQHF
TRBD2	TRBV13	TRBJ2-1	.	TGTGCCAGCAGCTCGGGACTAGTCTACAATGAGCAGTTCTTC	CASSSGLVYNEQFF
TRBD1	TRBV4-1	TRBJ1-2	.	TGCGCCAGCAGCCAAGTTGAGGGGGCCGGCTATGGCTACACCTTC	CASSQVEGAGYGYTF
.	TRBV2	TRBJ1-1	few	TGTGCCAGCATTCTGACCGGGAAGAACACTGAAGCTTTCTTT	CASILTGKNTEAFF
.	TRBV5-1	TRBJ1-5	.	TGCGCCAGCAGCTTGGGCGGCTCCGGCCAGCCCCAGCATTTT	CASSLGGSGQPQHF
.	TRBV30	TRBJ1-2	.	TGTGCCTGGAGTAACTCCGGGATAAGCGGCTACACCTTC	CAWSNSGISGYTF
.	TRBV5-1	TRBJ1-1	.	TGCGCCAGCAGCCTGAATCAGGGTCTTGAAGCTTTCTTT	CASSLNQGLEAFF
.	TRBV6-6	TRBJ1-4	.	TGTGCCAGCAGTTATCAGGGTAGCAATGAAAAACTGTTTTTT	CASSYQGSNEKLFF
TRBD1	TRBV19	TRBJ1-3	.	TGTGCCAGTAGTGTGGACAGGGCTGGAAACACCATATATTTT	CASSVDRAGNTIYF
TRBD1	TRBV2	TRBJ1-2	few	TGTGCCAGCATCTTTGGACCCGACAGGGGGGTTGGGGAGGGTGGCTACACCTTC	CASIFGPDRGVGEGGYTF
.	TRBV27	TRBJ1-1	.	TGTGCCAGCAGGAGAACAGGTGGCACTGAAGCTTTCTTT	CASRRTGGTEAFF
.	TRBV5-4	TRBJ2-3	.	TGTGCCAGCAGCTCGACCCGGGAGGATACGCAGTATTTT	CASSSTREDTQYF
TRBD1	TRBV29-1	TRBJ1-1	.	TGCAGCGTTACCGGGACAGCCCTAGGCTTGAACACTGAAGCTTTCTTT	CSVTGTALGLNTEAFF